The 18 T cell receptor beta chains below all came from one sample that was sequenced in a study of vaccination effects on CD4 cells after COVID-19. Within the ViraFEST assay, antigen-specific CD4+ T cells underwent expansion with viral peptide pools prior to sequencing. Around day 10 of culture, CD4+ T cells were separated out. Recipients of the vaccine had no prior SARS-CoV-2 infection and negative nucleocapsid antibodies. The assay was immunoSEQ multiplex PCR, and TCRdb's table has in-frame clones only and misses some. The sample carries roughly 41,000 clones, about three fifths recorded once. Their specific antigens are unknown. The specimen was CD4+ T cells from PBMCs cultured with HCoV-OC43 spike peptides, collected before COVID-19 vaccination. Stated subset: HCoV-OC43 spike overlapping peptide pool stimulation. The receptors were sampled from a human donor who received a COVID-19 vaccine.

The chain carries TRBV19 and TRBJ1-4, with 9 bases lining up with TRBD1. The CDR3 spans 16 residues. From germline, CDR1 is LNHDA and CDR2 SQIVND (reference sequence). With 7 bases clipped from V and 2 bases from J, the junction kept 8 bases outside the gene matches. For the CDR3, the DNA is TGTGCCAGTACCGCGAGGGACAGGGCTACTAATGAAAAACTGTTTTTT. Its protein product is CASTARDRATNEKLFF.

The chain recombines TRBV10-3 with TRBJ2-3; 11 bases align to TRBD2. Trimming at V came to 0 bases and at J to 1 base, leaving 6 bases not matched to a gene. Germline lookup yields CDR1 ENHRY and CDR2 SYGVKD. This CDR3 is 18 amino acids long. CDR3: CAISESYPTSGGTDTQYF. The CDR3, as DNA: TGTGCCATCAGTGAGTCATACCCGACTAGCGGGGGCACAGATACGCAGTATTTT.

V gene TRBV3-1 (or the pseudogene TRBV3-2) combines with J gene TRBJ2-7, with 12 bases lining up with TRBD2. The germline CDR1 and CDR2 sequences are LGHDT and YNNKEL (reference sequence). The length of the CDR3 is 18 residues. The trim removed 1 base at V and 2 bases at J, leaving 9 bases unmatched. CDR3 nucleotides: TGTGCCAGCAGCCAAGTAGCTAGCGGGAGGGCCGGAGCCTACGAGCAGTACTTC. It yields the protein CASSQVASGRAGAYEQYF.

In nucleotides, the CDR3 is TGCGCCAGCTTTAAGAACAGGAACACCGGGGAGCTGTTTTTT. It translates to CASFKNRNTGELFF. The rearrangement links TRBV5-1 to TRBJ2-2; D gene uncertain. Germline assignment: CDR1 SGHRS and CDR2 YFSETQ. CDR3 length: 14 residues. V shed 7 bases and J shed 1 base, with 11 bases lying between them.

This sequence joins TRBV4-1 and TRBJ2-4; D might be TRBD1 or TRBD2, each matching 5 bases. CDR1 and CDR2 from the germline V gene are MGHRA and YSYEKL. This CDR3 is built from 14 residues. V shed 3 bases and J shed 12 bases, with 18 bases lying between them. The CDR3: CASSQESRPGTQYF. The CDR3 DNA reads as TGCGCCAGCAGCCAGGAATCTAGACCCGGGACTCAGTACTTC.

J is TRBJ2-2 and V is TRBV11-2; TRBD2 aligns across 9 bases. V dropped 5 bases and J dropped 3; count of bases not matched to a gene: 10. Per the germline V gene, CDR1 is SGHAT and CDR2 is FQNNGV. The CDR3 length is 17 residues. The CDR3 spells CASSLTKGLADTGELFF. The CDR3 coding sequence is TGTGCCAGCAGCCTAACTAAGGGACTAGCAGACACCGGGGAGCTGTTTTTT. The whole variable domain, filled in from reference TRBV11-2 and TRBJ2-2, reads EAGVAQSPRYKIIEKRQSVAFWCNPISGHATLYWYQQILGQGPKLLIQFQNNGVVDDSQLPKDRFSAERLKGVDSTLKIQPAKLEDSAVYLCASSLTKGLADTGELFFGEGSRLTVL.

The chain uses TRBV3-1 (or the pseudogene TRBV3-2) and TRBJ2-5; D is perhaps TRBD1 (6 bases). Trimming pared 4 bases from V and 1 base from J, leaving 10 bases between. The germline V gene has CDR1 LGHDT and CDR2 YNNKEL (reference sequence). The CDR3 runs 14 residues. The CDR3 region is CASSLRTAQETQYF. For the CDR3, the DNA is TGTGCCAGCAGCCTGAGGACAGCCCAAGAGACCCAGTACTTC.

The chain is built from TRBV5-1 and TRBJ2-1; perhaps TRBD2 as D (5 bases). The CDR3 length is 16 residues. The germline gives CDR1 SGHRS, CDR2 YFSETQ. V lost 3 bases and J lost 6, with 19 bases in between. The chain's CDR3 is CASSSIRQEVSNEQFF. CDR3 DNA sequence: TGCGCCAGCAGCTCGATACGGCAGGAGGTATCCAATGAGCAGTTCTTC.

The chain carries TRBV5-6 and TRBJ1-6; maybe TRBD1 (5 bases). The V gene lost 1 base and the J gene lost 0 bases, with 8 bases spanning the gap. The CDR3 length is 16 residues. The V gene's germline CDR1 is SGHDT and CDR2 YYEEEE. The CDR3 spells CASSLWGSSYNSPLHF. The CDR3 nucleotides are TGTGCCAGCAGCTTGTGGGGGAGCTCCTATAATTCACCCCTCCACTTT.

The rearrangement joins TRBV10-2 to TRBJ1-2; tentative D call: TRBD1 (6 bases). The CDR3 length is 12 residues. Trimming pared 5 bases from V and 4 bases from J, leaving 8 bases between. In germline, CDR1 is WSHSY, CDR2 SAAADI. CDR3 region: CASSLDSYGYTF. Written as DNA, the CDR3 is TGCGCCAGCAGTCTGGACAGCTATGGCTACACCTTC.

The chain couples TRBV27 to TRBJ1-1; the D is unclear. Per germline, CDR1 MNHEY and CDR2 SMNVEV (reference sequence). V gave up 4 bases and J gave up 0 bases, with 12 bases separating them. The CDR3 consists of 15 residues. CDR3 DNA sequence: TGTGCCAGCAGTTCACCCTTCGGACTGAACACTGAAGCTTTCTTT. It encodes CASSSPFGLNTEAFF.

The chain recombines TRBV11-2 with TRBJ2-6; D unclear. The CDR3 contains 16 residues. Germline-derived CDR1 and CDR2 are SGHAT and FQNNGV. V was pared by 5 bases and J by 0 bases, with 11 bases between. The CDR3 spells CASSPSLSSGANVLTF. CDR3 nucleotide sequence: TGTGCCAGCAGCCCCAGTTTGAGCTCTGGGGCCAACGTCCTGACTTTC.

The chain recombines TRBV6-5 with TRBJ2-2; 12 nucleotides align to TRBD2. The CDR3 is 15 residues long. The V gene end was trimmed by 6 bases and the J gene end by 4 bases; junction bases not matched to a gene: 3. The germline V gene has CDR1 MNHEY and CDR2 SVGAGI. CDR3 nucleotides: TGTGCCAGCAGGCAGACTAGCGGGAGCACCGGGGAGCTGTTTTTT. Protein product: CASRQTSGSTGELFF.

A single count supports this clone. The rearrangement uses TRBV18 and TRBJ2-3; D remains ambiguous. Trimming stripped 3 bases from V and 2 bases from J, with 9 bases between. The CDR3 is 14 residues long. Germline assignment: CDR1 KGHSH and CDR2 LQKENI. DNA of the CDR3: TGTGCCAGCTCACCTAGACCCGACACAGATACGCAGTATTTT. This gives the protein CASSPRPDTDTQYF.

The CDR3 nucleotides are TGTGCCAGCAGCTTTGGTGGACTAGCGAACTCCTACAATGAGCAGTTCTTC. Translating gives CASSFGGLANSYNEQFF. The rearrangement uses TRBV7-2 and TRBJ2-1, with 9 bases fitting TRBD2. J gave up 0 bases and V 3 bases, and 6 bases lay outside the gene matches. Germline-derived CDR1 and CDR2 are SGHTA and FQGNSA. This CDR3 region has 17 residues.

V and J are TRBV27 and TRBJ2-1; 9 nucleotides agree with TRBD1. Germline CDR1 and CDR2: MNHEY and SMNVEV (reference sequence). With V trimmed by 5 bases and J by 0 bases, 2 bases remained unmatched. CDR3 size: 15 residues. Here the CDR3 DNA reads TGTGCCAGCAGTCGACAGGGGGTCTCCTACAATGAGCAGTTCTTC. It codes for CASSRQGVSYNEQFF.

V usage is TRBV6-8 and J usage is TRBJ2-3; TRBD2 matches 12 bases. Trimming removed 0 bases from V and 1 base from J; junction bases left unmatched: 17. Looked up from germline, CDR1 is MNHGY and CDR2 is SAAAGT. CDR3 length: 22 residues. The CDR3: CASSYSKLLALAGGPRTDTQYF. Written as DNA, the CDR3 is TGTGCCAGCAGTTACTCGAAACTGTTGGCGCTAGCGGGGGGGCCGCGCACAGATACGCAGTATTTT.

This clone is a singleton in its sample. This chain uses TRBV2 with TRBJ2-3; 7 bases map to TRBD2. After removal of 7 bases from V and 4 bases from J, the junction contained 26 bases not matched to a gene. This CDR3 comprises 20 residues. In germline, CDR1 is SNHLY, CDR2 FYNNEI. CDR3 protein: CASIDPPYAGREPRADTQYF. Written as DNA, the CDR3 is TGTGCCAGCATAGATCCCCCATATGCCGGGCGGGAGCCGCGGGCAGATACGCAGTATTTT.